The 29 T cell receptor beta chains below were found in one sample sequenced in a study of Graves' ophthalmopathy and Graves' hyperthyroidism. From RNA, the CDR3 regions of TCR beta chains were amplified and sequenced. RT-PCR with HTBI primers came first, then second-round multiplex PCR. MiXCR, run by TCRdb on the multiplex PCR reads, gives a single entry per CDR3 protein. The sample yields 350,000 to 400,000 distinct CDR3 sequences, roughly 14% seen once. Input material: peripheral blood. Receptors were obtained from a woman younger than 30 with stable Graves' hyperthyroidism.

The chain has TRBV20-1 and TRBJ1-1; tentatively, D is TRBD1 (6 bases). Germline lookup yields CDR1 DFQATT and CDR2 SNEGSKA (reference sequence). V was trimmed by 5 bases and J by 5 bases, leaving 21 bases between them. This CDR3 comprises 15 residues. This CDR3 reads CSAGRGWQGRTEAFF. DNA of the CDR3: TGCAGTGCTGGGAGGGGGTGGCAGGGTAGGACTGAAGCTTTCTTT.

The genes are TRBV5-1 and TRBJ1-1, with D tentatively TRBD1 (5 bases). Germline V CDR1 and CDR2: SGHRS, YFSETQ. The CDR3 is 15 amino acids. The V gene lost 6 bases and the J gene lost 4 bases, with 19 bases spanning the gap. The CDR3 DNA reads TGCGCCAGCAAACCGGCCCTACAGGTCAGCACTGAAGCTTTCTTT. Its protein product is CASKPALQVSTEAFF.

This clonotype appeared many times. The genes are TRBV6-5 and TRBJ2-7, with TRBD2 identical over 7 bases. The CDR3 spans 15 residues. Germline loops: CDR1 MNHEY, CDR2 SVGAGI. The junction had 8 bases not matched to a gene; V was cut back by 0 bases and J by 6 bases. The CDR3 coding sequence is TGTGCCAGCAGTTACTCGAAGCGGGGCCTCCTCGAGCAGTACTTC. Residues: CASSYSKRGLLEQYF.

This chain links TRBV27 with TRBJ1-2; D remains ambiguous. Between the trimmed V and J ends, which lost 2 bases and 5 bases, there was a span of 15 bases. Germline CDR1 reads MNHEY; CDR2 reads SMNVEV (reference sequence). The CDR3 spans 15 residues. The CDR3 protein is CASSLEGGLGYGYTF. CDR3 nucleotide sequence: TGTGCCAGCAGTTTAGAGGGAGGACTTGGGTATGGCTACACCTTC.

The rearrangement joins TRBV11-2 to TRBJ2-5; D is perhaps TRBD2 (7 bases). The CDR3 has 16 residues. Germline V lookup: CDR1 SGHAT, CDR2 FQNNGV. V gave up 5 bases and J gave up 7 bases, with 23 bases separating them. CDR3 residues: CASSGTGRGARGTQYF. The CDR3 region has the DNA TGTGCCAGCAGCGGGACGGGGAGGGGGGCCAGGGGGACCCAGTACTTC.

This clonotype appeared many times. The chain joins TRBV6-5 to TRBJ2-5; D is possibly TRBD2 (5 bases). Deletions cut 9 bases from V and 5 bases from J, with 16 bases between. The CDR3 is 13 amino acids. Per germline, CDR1 MNHEY and CDR2 SVGAGI. The CDR3 protein is CASALGRGETQYF. The CDR3 DNA sequence: TGTGCCAGTGCCCTTGGACGCGGGGAGACCCAGTACTTC.

This clonotype was recorded many times. This chain joins TRBV9 and TRBJ1-5; 7 bases match TRBD1. The V gene end was trimmed by 3 bases and the J gene end by 3 bases; junction bases not matched to a gene: 9. Germline CDR1 and CDR2: SGDLS and YYNGEE. The CDR3 is made up of 16 amino acids. The CDR3 region has the DNA TGTGCCAGCAGCGCCCGCGACAGGGATTTCAATCAGCCCCAGCATTTT. It specifies CASSARDRDFNQPQHF.

This clonotype was detected many times. The chain couples TRBV6-5 to TRBJ1-1; D possibly corresponds to TRBD1 (6 bases). CDR1 and CDR2 from the germline V gene are MNHEY and SVGAGI. The CDR3 covers 16 residues. Trimming shortened V by 6 bases and J by 0 bases, and 17 bases separated the two germline ends. The CDR3 loop reads CASSLMGGGMNTEAFF. The CDR3 bases are TGTGCCAGCAGCCTTATGGGGGGGGGCATGAACACTGAAGCTTTCTTT.

This clonotype came up many times. The chain employs TRBV12-3 or TRBV12-4 and TRBJ1-5; the D gene is possibly TRBD1 (5 bases). The CDR3 contains 17 residues. V was cut by 0 bases and J by 1 base, with 13 bases left in between. CDR3 sequence (DNA): TGTGCCAGCAGTTTAGCGGAGGGCCGGGGGAGCAATCAGCCCCAGCATTTT. The encoded protein is CASSLAEGRGSNQPQHF.

In its sample, this clonotype was seen many times. This chain connects TRBV9 to TRBJ1-1; 11 bases are a match to TRBD1. The ends lost 3 bases at V and 4 bases at J; junction bases unmatched: 5. The germline V gene has CDR1 SGDLS and CDR2 YYNGEE. The CDR3 sequence is 15 residues long. CDR3 loop: CASSATGTGGTEAFF. The CDR3 nucleotides read TGTGCCAGCAGCGCGACCGGGACAGGGGGCACTGAAGCTTTCTTT.

The CDR3 nucleotides are TGTGCCAGCAGCCCGTCTGTGTCCTACGCAAACACCATATATTTT. Protein product: CASSPSVSYANTIYF. V and J are TRBV3-1 and TRBJ1-3, with D hard to call. CDR3 length equals 15 residues. Trimming cost V 4 bases and J 6 bases, with 16 bases left between them. The germline V gene encodes CDR1 LGHDT and CDR2 YNNKEL (reference sequence). The full variable domain, with the rest looked up from reference TRBV3-1 and TRBJ1-3, is DTAVSQTPKYLVTQMGNDKSIKCEQNLGHDTMYWYKQDSKKFLKIMFSYNNKELIINETVPNRFSPKSPDKAHLNLHINSLELGDSAVYFCASSPSVSYANTIYFGEGSWLTVV.

This clonotype was detected many times. The chain recombines TRBV6-5 with TRBJ2-2; TRBD1 agrees at 9 bases. This CDR3 has 14 residues. V shed 4 bases and J 3 bases; nucleotides not matched to a gene: 0. Germline V gene sequence: CDR1 MNHEY, CDR2 SVGAGI. CDR3 in amino acids: CASSWTGDTGELFF. The DNA of the CDR3 is TGTGCCAGCAGTTGGACAGGGGACACCGGGGAGCTGTTTTTT.

This clonotype was seen more than once but under ten times. The chain links TRBV6-5 to TRBJ2-5; D is unclear. V lost 8 bases, J lost 2 bases, and 6 bases lay in between. Germline V lookup: CDR1 MNHEY, CDR2 SVGAGI. The CDR3 has 11 amino acids. The CDR3 coding sequence is TGTGCCAGCCTAGGACAAGAGACCCAGTACTTC. Its protein product is CASLGQETQYF.

This clonotype was recorded many times. The chain uses TRBV12-3 or TRBV12-4 and TRBJ2-7, with TRBD2 matching 12 bases. Trimming at V came to 2 bases and at J to 4 bases, leaving 3 bases not matched to a gene. This CDR3 is built from 15 residues. The CDR3 region is CASSLSSGGDYEQYF. The CDR3 DNA sequence: TGTGCCAGCAGTTTATCTAGCGGGGGGGATTACGAGCAGTACTTC.

The chain is built from TRBV18 and TRBJ1-1; TRBD1 agrees at 10 bases. V lost 3 bases, J lost 1 base, and 2 bases stayed unmatched. CDR1 KGHSH and CDR2 LQKENI come from the germline V gene. The CDR3 runs 15 residues. The CDR3: CASSPRDRGNTEAFF. The CDR3 DNA follows: TGTGCCAGCTCACCCCGGGACAGGGGGAACACTGAAGCTTTCTTT.

There are many counts of this clonotype. The CDR3 DNA reads TGCGCCAGCAGCCAGGGGCCCTTTACGAACTATGGCTACACCTTC. It codes for CASSQGPFTNYGYTF. The chain couples TRBV4-1 to TRBJ1-2, with D possibly TRBD1 on 5 matching bases. This CDR3 has 15 amino acids. V was pared by 3 bases and J by 2 bases, with 13 bases between. Germline CDR1 MGHRA, CDR2 YSYEKL.

This clonotype has a count of ten or more. The CDR3 spells CASSSFGGSGRTGELFF. The CDR3 bases are TGTGCCAGCAGCTCGTTTGGGGGCTCCGGAAGAACCGGGGAGCTGTTTTTT. The genes are TRBV5-6 and TRBJ2-2; D perhaps matches TRBD1 (6 bases). This CDR3 is 17 amino acids long. The germline V gene encodes CDR1 SGHDT and CDR2 YYEEEE. With 3 bases removed from V and 5 bases from J, the gap between germline ends came to 20 bases.

This clonotype was seen at least ten times. The rearrangement joins TRBV10-1 to TRBJ2-7, with D perhaps TRBD1 (7 bases). Trimming left V 8 bases short and J 6 bases short, with 20 bases between. Germline V CDR1 and CDR2: WNHNN, SYGVQD (reference sequence). The CDR3 has 14 amino acids. Written as DNA, the CDR3 is TGCGCCAGCGGGGGGACAGCGACCGGGGGCGAGCAGTACTTC. Its translation is CASGGTATGGEQYF.

Comments on this clonotype: A much larger clone sits a single nucleotide away, making a read error possible. The gene calls are TRBV2 and TRBJ2-4; D uncertain. This CDR3 region has 12 residues. Looked up from germline, CDR1 is SNHLY and CDR2 is FYNNEI. CDR3 sequence reads: CASSESGNIKYF. The CDR3 nucleotides are TGTGCCAGCAGTGAGAGTGGAAACATTAAGTACTTC. Based on the CDR3 plus reference TRBV2 and TRBJ2-4, the full variable domain is EPEVTQTPSHQVTQMGQEVILRCVPISNHLYFYWYRQILGQKVEFLVSFYNNEISEKSEIFDDQFSVERPDGSNFTLKIRSTKLEDSAMYFCASSESGNIKYFGAGTRLSVL.

There are many counts of this clonotype. The V gene is TRBV9, the J gene TRBJ1-1, with a weak D call TRBD1 (6 bases). Per germline, CDR1 SGDLS and CDR2 YYNGEE. The V and J ends lost 0 bases and 11 bases respectively, with 17 bases between them. The CDR3 runs to 14 residues. The CDR3 protein is CASSVEVYGGEAFF. In DNA form, the CDR3 reads TGTGCCAGCAGCGTAGAAGTCTACGGGGGCGAGGCTTTCTTT.

This clonotype was found many times. The V gene is TRBV6-2 or TRBV6-3, the J gene TRBJ1-1, with D possibly matching TRBD1 (5 bases). Trimming removed 3 bases from V and 0 bases from J, with 17 bases in between. This CDR3 comprises 17 residues. Germline CDR1 is MNHEY and CDR2 is SVGEGT. The CDR3 DNA is TGTGCCAGCAGTTATGTAAGGGGACGGGGGATGAACACTGAAGCTTTCTTT. Its protein is CASSYVRGRGMNTEAFF.

The table lists this clonotype with many counts. This rearrangement joins TRBV25-1 to TRBJ2-5, with 8 nucleotides matching TRBD1. The CDR3 spans 13 residues. The V gene's germline CDR1 is MGHDK and CDR2 SYGVNS. J gave up 7 bases and V 4 bases, and 5 bases lay outside the gene matches. The CDR3 protein is CASSGTGLGTQYF. The CDR3 DNA reads TGTGCCAGCAGTGGGACAGGGTTGGGGACCCAGTACTTC.

This clonotype has a handful of counts. V usage is TRBV9 and J usage is TRBJ1-3, with TRBD1 as a possible D gene (6 bases). Germline lookup yields CDR1 SGDLS and CDR2 YYNGEE. The V and J ends lost 0 bases and 8 bases respectively, with 24 bases between them. The CDR3 has 18 amino acids. This CDR3 reads CASSVAMGGPFSADTIYF. DNA for the CDR3: TGTGCCAGCAGCGTAGCTATGGGGGGGCCTTTCTCGGCGGACACCATATATTTT.

This clonotype showed up just a few times. At one end, the junction sequence differs from germline, possibly due to a read error. The chain joins TRBV7-7 to TRBJ2-7, with D perhaps assigned TRBD1 or TRBD2 (5 bases each). In germline, CDR1 is SSHAT, CDR2 FNYEAQ (reference sequence). This CDR3 has 17 residues. The CDR3 DNA sequence: TGTGCTAGCAGTAGACAACCGGGACGGCGCTCACAGTACGAGCAGTACTTC. It is translated as CASSRQPGRRSQYEQYF.

This clonotype was picked up many times. The CDR3 reads CASSSSTGAPNTIYF. The CDR3 nucleotides read TGTGCCAGCAGCTCCTCGACAGGGGCGCCAAACACCATATATTTT. V usage is TRBV7-8 and J usage is TRBJ1-3, with TRBD1 matching over 8 bases. V was clipped by 4 bases and J by 6 bases; unmatched bases: 8. Germline CDR1 SGHVS, CDR2 FQNEAQ. The CDR3 is 15 amino acids.

The table lists this clonotype with many counts. The rearrangement joins TRBV7-3 to TRBJ1-1; D unresolved. The V and J ends lost 2 bases and 1 base respectively, with 8 bases between them. Germline CDR1 and CDR2: SGHTA and FQGTGA. CDR3 length: 14 amino acids. The CDR3 protein is CASSLSTANTEAFF. The CDR3 coding sequence is TGTGCCAGCAGCTTATCTACAGCGAACACTGAAGCTTTCTTT.

This clonotype appeared many times. The chain combines TRBV7-9 with TRBJ1-1, with D possibly TRBD1 on 5 matching bases. Germline-derived CDR1 and CDR2 are SEHNR and FQNEAQ (reference sequence). The CDR3 spans 15 residues. Deletions cut 4 bases from V and 4 bases from J, with 16 bases between. The CDR3 region has the DNA TGTGCCAGCAGCTCACCGAGGGACGGGAGCACTGAAGCTTTCTTT. Its translation: CASSSPRDGSTEAFF.

The chain employs TRBV28 and TRBJ1-3; no reliable D call. From germline, CDR1 is MDHEN and CDR2 SYDVKM. Trimming cost V 7 bases and J 0 bases, with 10 bases left between them. The CDR3 is 14 amino acids. CDR3 region: CASILSASGNTIYF. Written as DNA, the CDR3 is TGTGCCAGCATCCTCTCTGCCTCTGGAAACACCATATATTTT.

This clonotype was counted many times. The chain recombines TRBV6-1 with TRBJ1-1; D ambiguous. V was clipped by 10 bases and J by 4 bases, with 13 bases between them. Germline CDR1 reads MNHNS; CDR2 reads SASEGT. The CDR3 has 12 amino acids. In nucleotides, the CDR3 is TGTGCCACCGACCCTTTCTTCACTGAAGCTTTCTTT. Translating it yields CATDPFFTEAFF.